This T cell receptor beta chain originates from a study of blood T cell repertoires in COVID-19. Background on the study: Samples representing acute and convalescent COVID-19 were sourced from the United States, Italy and Spain. Sources were T cells, B-cell-depleted T cells, or PBMCs; the material itself was cDNA or gDNA.

Original handling: Reference gene primer amplification gave estimated nucleated cell counts. Generated by immunoSEQ multiplex PCR, the TCRdb table keeps only in-frame clones and is missing some. From that table come the V and J calls and clone size; the DNA was used to work out D and trimming. The data show about 110,000 clones, with approximately 70% seen just once and about 1.8% held by the top ten. This clone was recorded only once. Sequencing was carried out using peripheral blood. The clonotype comes from a woman aged 40-49 years with acute or convalescent COVID-19.

In DNA form, the CDR3 reads TGTGCCAGCAGTGAAAGGGGACAGGGGAATGAGCAGTTCTTC. Translation: CASSERGQGNEQFF. The V and J genes are TRBV6-1 and TRBJ2-1, with 10 bases lining up with TRBD1. CDR3 size: 14 residues. Per the germline V gene, CDR1 is MNHNS and CDR2 is SASEGT. V was pared by 2 bases and J by 7 bases, with 2 bases of the junction left unmatched.